This T cell receptor (beta chain) originates from a study of long-term antiretroviral therapy in people with HIV. A minimum of one pre-ART and two post-ART PBMC samples existed for each donor. Every specimen held between roughly 0.9-10 million cryopreserved PBMC. These were thawed and washed before DNA extraction. The CDR3 runs 13 residues. The V end was cut by 2 bases, the J end by 3 bases, with 7 bases between. The V gene's germline CDR1 is SGHDT and CDR2 YYEEEE. Version v3.0 of the immunoSEQ assay was performed at survey level. Clones were sequenced by immunoSEQ multiplex PCR, and TCRdb holds only the in-frame ones, with some missing. There are roughly 34,000 clones in the sample; about 88% occur only once, and 4.8% lies in the top ten.

Sequenced here: unsorted PBMCs, sampled roughly 2.9 years before starting antiretroviral therapy. The V and J genes are TRBV5-6 and TRBJ2-3, with D unclear. The sequence derives from a woman in her 30s with HIV. CDR3 amino acids: CASSLGGTDTQYF. For the CDR3, the DNA is TGTGCCAGCAGCTTAGGCGGAACAGATACGCAGTATTTT.